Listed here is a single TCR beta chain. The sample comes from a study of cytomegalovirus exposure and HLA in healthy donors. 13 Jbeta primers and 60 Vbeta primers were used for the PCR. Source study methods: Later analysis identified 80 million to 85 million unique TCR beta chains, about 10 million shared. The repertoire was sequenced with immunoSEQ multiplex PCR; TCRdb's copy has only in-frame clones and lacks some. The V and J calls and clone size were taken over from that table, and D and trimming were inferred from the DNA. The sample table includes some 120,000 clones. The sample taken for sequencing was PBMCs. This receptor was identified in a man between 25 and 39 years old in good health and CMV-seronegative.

As DNA, the CDR3 is TGTGCCAGCAGCCGACAGGGTTGGGGCCAAGAGACCCAGTACTTC. It encodes CASSRQGWGQETQYF. The rearrangement joins TRBV28 to TRBJ2-5; 7 bases match TRBD1. V was clipped by 6 bases and J by 1 base; unmatched bases: 8. Germline V CDR1 and CDR2: MDHEN, SYDVKM. The CDR3 runs 15 residues. The variable domain in full, completed from reference TRBV28 and TRBJ2-5, reads DVKVTQSSRYLVKRTGEKVFLECVQDMDHENMFWYRQDPGLGLRLIYFSYDVKMKEKGDIPEGYSVSREKKERFSLILESASTNQTSMYLCASSRQGWGQETQYFGPGTRLLVL.